What follows are 3 T cell receptor beta chains derived from one specimen sequenced in a study of human versus mouse CDR3 diversity and MHC coevolution. Sequenced by immunoSEQ multiplex PCR; TCRdb stores in-frame clones only, minus some. This sample carries about 80,000 clones, roughly 93% of them seen once, and the ten largest clones take over 1.3%. The material sequenced was naive CD4+ T cells from blood. As to subset: CD45RO-negative CD62L-positive naive CD4 T cells. The receptors come from a person aged 30-70 years in good health.

The rearrangement joins TRBV11-2 to TRBJ1-1, with D possibly TRBD1 on 5 matching bases. The CDR3 loop spans 16 amino acids. Trimming removed 0 bases from V and 0 bases from J, with 11 bases in between. Germline-derived CDR1 and CDR2 are SGHAT and FQNNGV. In DNA, the CDR3 is TGTGCCAGCAGCTTAGAGCAGGGATTAATGAACACTGAAGCTTTCTTT. It encodes CASSLEQGLMNTEAFF.

The V gene is TRBV9, the J gene TRBJ2-3; 8 bases line up with TRBD1. CDR3 length equals 16 residues. The V gene's germline CDR1 is SGDLS and CDR2 YYNGEE. With V trimmed by 3 bases and J by 1 base, 7 bases remained unmatched. CDR3 loop: CASSGGQVIGTDTQYF. The CDR3 nucleotides are TGTGCCAGCAGCGGGGGACAGGTGATTGGCACAGATACGCAGTATTTT.

The V call is TRBV7-6, the J call TRBJ2-1; 8 positions match TRBD1. The CDR3 totals 17 residues. The trim removed 2 bases at V and 8 bases at J, leaving 14 bases unmatched. Germline values: CDR1 SGHVS, CDR2 FNYEAQ. Written as DNA, the CDR3 is TGTGCCAGCAGCTTATATTCCGGGACAGGTATGGGCTATGAGCAGTTCTTC. This translates into CASSLYSGTGMGYEQFF.